The present entry profiles one T cell receptor beta chain with its context. Unmatched junction bases numbered 7, after V lost 6 bases and J lost 0 bases. The CDR3 spans 15 residues. Per germline, CDR1 MNHEY and CDR2 SVGAGI. This entry is derived from a study of blood T cell repertoires in COVID-19. The wider study: Sample material is recorded as cDNA or gDNA derived from T cells, B-cell-depleted T cells, or PBMCs.

In the original analysis: Amplifying reference gene primers gave estimates of nucleated cell counts. Here immunoSEQ multiplex PCR was the method, and the copy in TCRdb shows in-frame clones only, minus some. V and J calls plus clone size are reproduced from that table; the DNA served to infer D and trimming. The sample lists around 60,000 clones; around 89% were seen once. The sequenced sample consisted of peripheral blood. The chain employs TRBV6-5 and TRBJ2-7; 8 bases are shared with TRBD2. The clonotype comes from a human donor in a cohort sampled during active COVID-19. CDR3 bases: TGTGCCAGCAGATCGGGGGGGGACCACTCCTACGAGCAGTACTTC. Amino acids: CASRSGGDHSYEQYF.